The text below deals with one TCR beta chain. As yet, its antigen is unknown. The record originates from a study of a mutant IDH1 vaccine in newly diagnosed glioma. Sequencing was performed with immunoSEQ multiplex PCR; in TCRdb, only in-frame clones are kept and a portion is missing. Among about 64,000 clones listed, about 81% were seen once. Sample time point: week 11, during vaccination. The investigators gave 300 ug of mutant IDH1 20-mer peptide in each vaccine dose, together with topical imiquimod. The CDR3 extends over 13 amino acids. Germline CDR1 SGHTA, CDR2 FQGTGA. Between the trimmed V and J ends, which lost 5 bases and 4 bases, there was a span of 11 bases.

The clonotype was recovered from a woman between 50 and 59 years old with glioma. The specimen comprised PBMCs, sampled from a glioma patient whose treatment included an IDH1 peptide vaccine. The rearrangement uses TRBV7-3 and TRBJ1-1; D gene ambiguous. The DNA for the CDR3 is TGTGCCAGCAGCCAACATCTGAGCACTGAAGCTTTCTTT. It translates to CASSQHLSTEAFF.